In its sample, the clone carrying this T cell receptor (beta chain) was seen many times. Germline CDR1 is ENHRY and CDR2 is SYGVKD. The CDR3 spans 15 residues. Trimming at V came to 10 bases and at J to 0 bases, leaving 8 bases not matched to a gene. Presentation of ophthalmopathy in the donors involved moderate-to-severe activity, CAS ≥3, NOSPECS ≥4 and a duration under 3 months. Other autoimmune diseases, uncontrolled infections, pregnancy or lactation ruled patients out of participation. The PBMCs had their origin in less than 13 ml of fresh peripheral blood. These data are taken from a study of Graves' ophthalmopathy and Graves' hyperthyroidism. For repertoire sequencing, the TCR beta CDR3 regions were amplified from RNA transcripts. HTBI primers served in a first-round RT-PCR, which a second-round multiplex PCR followed. TCRdb recomputed calls from the multiplex PCR reads with MiXCR, one row per CDR3 protein. The sample has approximately 640,000 distinct CDR3 sequences, roughly 39% seen once.

The source of this sequence is an adult man with Graves' ophthalmopathy. The chain combines TRBV10-3 with TRBJ2-7, with 11 bases aligning to TRBD2. The sample consisted of peripheral blood. The CDR3 reads CASSPGLADSYEQYF. The CDR3 DNA reads as TGTGCCAGCAGCCCGGGACTAGCGGACTCCTACGAGCAGTACTTC.